This TCR beta chain originates from a study of identical twins. Germline CDR1 reads MGHDK; CDR2 reads SYGVNS. The CDR3 runs 14 residues. Study results and caveats: Recombination models fit unrelated individuals' TCR alpha sharing but underestimated twins'. Invariant MAIT and iNKT cells could partly confound zero-insertion analyses.

A universal primer binding site was introduced by template switching. The final cDNA contained unique molecular identifiers. TCRdb fed the 5' RACE reads into MiXCR, producing one record per CDR3 protein. The data show 1.5 million to 2 million distinct CDR3 sequences, around a third seen once. As for this clonotype: Its antigen is not identified.

The specimen sequenced was cord blood. The chain is built from TRBV25-1 and TRBJ2-4; TRBD1 might be the D (6 bases). The DNA end is more similar to TRBJ2-7, so the J call may be wrong. This TCR came from a newborn girl in good health. The CDR3 sequence: CASSEGWDTYEQYF. DNA of the CDR3: TGTGCCAGCAGTGAGGGATGGGACACCTACGAGCAGTACTTC.